The rows below give T cell receptor beta chains drawn from one sample of a study of vaccination effects on CD4 cells after COVID-19. Profiling relied on immunoSEQ multiplex PCR, and the TCRdb table lists in-frame clones only, not all of them. The table records approximately 70,000 clones, more than 65% of them present only once. What these receptors recognize is not known. Sequencing was performed on CD4+ T cells from PBMCs cultured with HIV peptides, taken before COVID-19 vaccination. These receptors came from a human donor who had a prior SARS-CoV-2 infection. The CDR3 runs from the conserved cysteine through the conserved F or W.

>TRBJ2-1|TRBV5-1
CASSYPRQAFLTNEQFF
>TRBJ2-7|TRBV11-3
CASSDRSWGGEQYF
>TRBJ2-7|TRBV3-1/TRBV3-2
CASSQYGRGLSYEQYF
>TRBJ1-2|TRBV19
CASSPFTGGRDAYGYTF
>TRBJ1-3|TRBV30
CAWSVQGAGNTIYF
>TRBJ2-5|TRBV11-3
CASSLGTGPPWGETQYF
>TRBJ1-4|TRBV7-9
CASSLGWDRGRTNEKLFF
>TRBJ1-1|TRBV28
CASSSRPRREAFF
>TRBJ1-6|TRBV5-4
CASSGSYNSPLHF
>TRBJ1-1|TRBV7-3
CASSFPGATEAFF
>TRBJ2-1|TRBV14
CASSIGGSSYNEQFF
>TRBJ2-1|TRBV5-6
CASSYRERNEQFF
>TRBJ2-7|TRBV6-5
CASSPGGSYEQYF
>TRBJ1-2|TRBV19
CASSMDRGKGYTF
>TRBJ2-1|TRBV5-4
CASSPGGAQSDNEQFF
>TRBJ1-1|TRBV7-6
CASSPWGEGAFF
>TRBJ2-6|TRBV5-4
CASSLGIKTGANVLTF
>TRBJ2-5|TRBV7-8
CASSRRLAGGLETQYF
>TRBJ2-3|TRBV11-2
CASSSPGGDTQYF
>TRBJ2-1|TRBV7-3
CASSPFSGRRDNEQFF